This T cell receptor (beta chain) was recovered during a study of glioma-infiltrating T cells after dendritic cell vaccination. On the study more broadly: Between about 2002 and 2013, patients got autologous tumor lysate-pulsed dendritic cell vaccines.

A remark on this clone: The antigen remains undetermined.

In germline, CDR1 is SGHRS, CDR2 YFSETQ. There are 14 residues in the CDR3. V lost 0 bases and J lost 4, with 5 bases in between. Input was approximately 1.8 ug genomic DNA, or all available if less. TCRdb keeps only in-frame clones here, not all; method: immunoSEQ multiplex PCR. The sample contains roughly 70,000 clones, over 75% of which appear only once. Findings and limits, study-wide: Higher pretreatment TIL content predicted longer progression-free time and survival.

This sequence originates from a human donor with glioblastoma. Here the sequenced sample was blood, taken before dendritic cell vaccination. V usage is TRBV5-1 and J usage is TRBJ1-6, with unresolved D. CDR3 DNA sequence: TGCGCCAGCAGCTTGGCAGGATATAATTCACCCCTCCACTTT. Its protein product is CASSLAGYNSPLHF.